One sample yielded the 8 T cell receptor beta chains listed below, sequenced in a study of T cells in Graves' hyperthyroidism and ophthalmopathy. What was amplified from RNA transcripts were TCR beta CDR3 regions. A set of HTBI primers served as the primers for a first-round RT-PCR of the TCR CDR3. From the multiplex PCR reads, TCRdb called clonotypes with MiXCR, one entry per CDR3 protein. The sample includes under 400,000 distinct CDR3 sequences, 15% to 20% of them seen just once. What was sequenced was blood. The receptor source for this set is a woman in her forties or fifties with Graves' hyperthyroidism.

This clonotype was seen once. The rearrangement joins TRBV5-1 to TRBJ2-5; tentatively, D is TRBD1 or TRBD2 (5 bases each). CDR3 length: 14 amino acids. Germline-derived CDR1 and CDR2 are SGHRS and YFSETQ. The V gene lost 1 base and the J gene lost 2 bases, with 9 bases spanning the gap. CDR3 residues: CASSLIGGQETQYF. The CDR3 DNA follows: TGCGCCAGCAGCTTGATTGGGGGACAAGAGACCCAGTACTTC.

Note on this clonotype: The junction differs from germline at one of its ends, possibly a read error. This sequence joins TRBV6-1 and TRBJ2-2; weak D call: TRBD1 (6 bases). Per germline, CDR1 MNHNS and CDR2 SASEGT. The CDR3 has 18 amino acids. The CDR3 spells CASSEIYLGQGNSGELFF. CDR3 nucleotide sequence: TGTGCCAGCAGTGAAATTTATCTGGGTCAGGGGAACTCCGGGGAGCTGTTTTTT.

This clonotype has at least ten counts. The genes are TRBV13 and TRBJ1-1; D gene unclear. The CDR3 extends over 15 amino acids. The germline gives CDR1 PRHDT, CDR2 FYEKMQ (reference sequence). The V and J ends lost 5 bases and 0 bases respectively, with 13 bases between them. The CDR3 loop reads CASSREKLLNTEAFF. The CDR3 DNA is TGTGCCAGCAGCCGGGAAAAGCTATTGAACACTGAAGCTTTCTTT.

This clonotype was counted a few times. The chain recombines TRBV27 with TRBJ1-4; 9 bases fit TRBD1. Germline-derived CDR1 and CDR2 are MNHEY and SMNVEV (reference sequence). This CDR3 has 17 residues. The J segment lost 5 bases and the V segment lost 2 bases, leaving 9 bases of the junction unmatched. The DNA for the CDR3 is TGTGCCAGCAGTTTAGGGGGGGACAGGGCTGGAAATGAAAAACTGTTTTTT. Its protein is CASSLGGDRAGNEKLFF.

CDR3 sequence (DNA): TGTGCCAGCACTTCGGTTATGAGGAGTAATGAGCAGTTCTTC. Amino acids: CASTSVMRSNEQFF. This chain joins TRBV6-2 or TRBV6-3 and TRBJ2-1; no clear D gene. V lost 7 bases and J 7 bases, leaving 17 bases between the germline ends. CDR3 size: 14 residues. Germline V gives CDR1 MNHEY, CDR2 SVGEGT.

This clonotype occurred many times. This chain joins TRBV6-1 and TRBJ1-2, with TRBD1 matching 12 bases. In germline, CDR1 is MNHNS, CDR2 SASEGT. The CDR3 consists of 15 residues. V lost 6 bases, J lost 1 base, and 3 bases stayed unmatched. DNA of the CDR3: TGTGCCAGCAGGGGGACAGGGGGCTATAACTATGGCTACACCTTC. As protein: CASRGTGGYNYGYTF.

This clonotype was found a few times. The chain uses TRBV6-1 and TRBJ2-3; 7 positions match TRBD2. This CDR3 is 15 amino acids long. V dropped 8 bases and J dropped 9; count of bases not matched to a gene: 17. Germline V gives CDR1 MNHNS, CDR2 SASEGT. CDR3 region: CASLEAPGGLPTQYF. The CDR3 coding sequence is TGTGCCAGCCTGGAGGCCCCGGGGGGACTCCCGACGCAGTATTTT.

This clonotype was seen at least ten times. CDR3 region: CSAQTNIGTDTQYF. CDR3 coding DNA: TGCAGTGCCCAGACTAACATAGGCACAGATACGCAGTATTTT. V is TRBV20-1 and J is TRBJ2-3, with a possible D match to TRBD2 (5 bases). CDR1 and CDR2 (germline): DFQATT, SNEGSKA (reference sequence). With 6 bases removed from V and 1 base from J, the gap between germline ends came to 14 bases. The CDR3 has 14 amino acids.